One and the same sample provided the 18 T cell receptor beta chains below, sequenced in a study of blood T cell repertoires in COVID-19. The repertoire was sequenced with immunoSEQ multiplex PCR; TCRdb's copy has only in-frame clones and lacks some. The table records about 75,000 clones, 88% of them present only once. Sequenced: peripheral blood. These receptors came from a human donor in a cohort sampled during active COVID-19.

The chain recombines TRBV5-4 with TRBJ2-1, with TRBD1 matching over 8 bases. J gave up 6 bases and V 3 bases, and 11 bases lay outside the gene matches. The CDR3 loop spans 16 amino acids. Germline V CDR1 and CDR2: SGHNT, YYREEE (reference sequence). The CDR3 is CASSSIAGTGPNEQFF. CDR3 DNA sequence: TGTGCCAGCAGCTCGATCGCCGGGACAGGCCCCAATGAGCAGTTCTTC.

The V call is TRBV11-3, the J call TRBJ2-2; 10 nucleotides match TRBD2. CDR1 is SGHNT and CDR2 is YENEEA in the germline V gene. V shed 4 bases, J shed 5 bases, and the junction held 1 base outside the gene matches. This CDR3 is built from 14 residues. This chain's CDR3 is CASSYSGRTGELFF. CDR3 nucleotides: TGTGCCAGCAGCTATAGCGGGAGGACCGGGGAGCTGTTTTTT.

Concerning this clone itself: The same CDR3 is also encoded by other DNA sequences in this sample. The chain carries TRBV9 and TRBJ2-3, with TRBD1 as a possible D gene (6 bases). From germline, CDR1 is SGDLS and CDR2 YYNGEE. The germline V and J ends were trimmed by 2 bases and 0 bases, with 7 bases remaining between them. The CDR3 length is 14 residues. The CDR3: CASSVGQSTDTQYF. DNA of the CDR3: TGTGCCAGCAGCGTTGGACAGAGCACAGATACGCAGTATTTT.

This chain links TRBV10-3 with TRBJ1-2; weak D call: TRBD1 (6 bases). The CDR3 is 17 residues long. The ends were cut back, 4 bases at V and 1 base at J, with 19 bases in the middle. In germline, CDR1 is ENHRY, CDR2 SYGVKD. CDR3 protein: CAISVKGTGFHNYGYTF. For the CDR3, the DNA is TGTGCCATCAGTGTTAAGGGTACAGGGTTTCATAACTATGGCTACACCTTC.

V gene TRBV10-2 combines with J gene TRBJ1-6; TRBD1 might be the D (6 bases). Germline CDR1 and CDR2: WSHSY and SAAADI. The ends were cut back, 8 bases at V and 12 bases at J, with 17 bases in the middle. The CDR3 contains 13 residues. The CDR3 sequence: CASPGHLCLPLHF. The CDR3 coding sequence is TGCGCCAGCCCGGGACACCTCTGTCTACCCCTCCACTTT.

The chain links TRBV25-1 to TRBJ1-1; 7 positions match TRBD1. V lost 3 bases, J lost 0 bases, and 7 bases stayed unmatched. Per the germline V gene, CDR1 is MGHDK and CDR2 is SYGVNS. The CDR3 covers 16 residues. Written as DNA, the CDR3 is TGTGCCAGCAGTGACGCGACAGGGTTTATGAACACTGAAGCTTTCTTT. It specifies CASSDATGFMNTEAFF.

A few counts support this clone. The DNA of the CDR3 is TGTGCCAGCAGTCGTCTTACAGGGAGCGAGCAGTACTTC. Translated, it gives CASSRLTGSEQYF. The chain is built from TRBV19 and TRBJ2-7; possibly TRBD1 for D (6 bases). The germline CDR1 and CDR2 sequences are LNHDA and SQIVND (reference sequence). The ends were cut back, 9 bases at V and 6 bases at J, with 18 bases in the middle. CDR3 size: 13 residues. The variable domain in full, with the rest retrieved from reference TRBV19 and TRBJ2-7, is DGGITQSPKYLFRKEGQNVTLSCEQNLNHDAMYWYRQDPGQGLRLIYYSQIVNDFQKGDIAEGYSVSREKKESFPLTVTSAQKNPTAFYLCASSRLTGSEQYFGPGTRLTVT.

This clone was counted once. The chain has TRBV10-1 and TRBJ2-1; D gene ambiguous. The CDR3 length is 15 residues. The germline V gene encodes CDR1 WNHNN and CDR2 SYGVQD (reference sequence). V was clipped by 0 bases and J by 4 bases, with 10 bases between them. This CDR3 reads CASSESGLRYNEQFF. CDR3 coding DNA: TGCGCCAGCAGTGAGTCAGGATTGCGGTACAATGAGCAGTTCTTC.

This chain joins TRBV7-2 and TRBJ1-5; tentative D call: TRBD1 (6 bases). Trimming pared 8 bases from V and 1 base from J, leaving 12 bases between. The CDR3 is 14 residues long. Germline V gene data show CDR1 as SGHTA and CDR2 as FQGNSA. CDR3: CASGRTESNQPQHF. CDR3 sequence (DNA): TGTGCCAGCGGACGGACAGAGAGCAATCAGCCCCAGCATTTT. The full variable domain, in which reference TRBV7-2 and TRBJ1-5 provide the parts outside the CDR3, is GAGVSQSPSNKVTEKGKDVELRCDPISGHTALYWYRQSLGQGLEFLIYFQGNSAPDKSGLPSDRFSAERTGGSVSTLTIQRTQQEDSAVYLCASGRTESNQPQHFGDGTRLSIL.

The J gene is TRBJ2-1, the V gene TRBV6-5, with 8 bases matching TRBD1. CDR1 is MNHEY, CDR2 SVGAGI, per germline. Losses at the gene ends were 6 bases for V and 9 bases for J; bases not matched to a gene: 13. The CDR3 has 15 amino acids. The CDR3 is CASRNDRGTFGEQFF. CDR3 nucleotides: TGTGCCAGCAGAAACGACAGGGGAACTTTTGGTGAGCAGTTCTTC.

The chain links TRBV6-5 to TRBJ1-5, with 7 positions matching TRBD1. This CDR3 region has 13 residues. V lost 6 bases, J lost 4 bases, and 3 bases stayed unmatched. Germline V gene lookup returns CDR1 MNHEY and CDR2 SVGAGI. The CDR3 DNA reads TGTGCCAGCAGAGACAGGGTGAATCAGCCCCAGCATTTT. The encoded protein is CASRDRVNQPQHF.

CDR3: CASSSLAGPWAIYF. CDR3 DNA sequence: TGTGCCAGCAGTTCACTCGCAGGGCCTTGGGCCATATATTTT. The V call is TRBV27, the J call TRBJ1-3, with D tentatively TRBD1 (5 bases). The CDR3 contains 14 residues. V was pared by 4 bases and J by 11 bases, with 18 bases between. Germline V gene data show CDR1 as MNHEY and CDR2 as SMNVEV (reference sequence).

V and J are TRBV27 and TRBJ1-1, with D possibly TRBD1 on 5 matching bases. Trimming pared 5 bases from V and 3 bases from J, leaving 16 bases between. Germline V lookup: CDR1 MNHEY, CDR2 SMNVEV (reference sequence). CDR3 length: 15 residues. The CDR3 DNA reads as TGTGCCAGCAGTCCGCATCAGGGTGCGGACACTGAAGCTTTCTTT. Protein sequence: CASSPHQGADTEAFF.

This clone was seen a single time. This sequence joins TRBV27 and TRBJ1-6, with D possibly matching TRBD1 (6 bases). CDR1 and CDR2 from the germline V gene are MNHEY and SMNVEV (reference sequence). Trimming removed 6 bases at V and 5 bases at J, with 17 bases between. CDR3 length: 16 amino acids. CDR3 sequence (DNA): TGTGCCAGCAGCCCCATAGGGGGAGCCAATAATTCACCCCTCCACTTT. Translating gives CASSPIGGANNSPLHF.

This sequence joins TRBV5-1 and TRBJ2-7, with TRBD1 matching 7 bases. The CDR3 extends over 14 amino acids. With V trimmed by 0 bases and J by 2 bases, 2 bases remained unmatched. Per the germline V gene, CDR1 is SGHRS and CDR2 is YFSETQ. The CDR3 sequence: CASSLGQGAYEQYF. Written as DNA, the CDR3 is TGCGCCAGCAGCTTGGGGCAGGGGGCCTACGAGCAGTACTTC.

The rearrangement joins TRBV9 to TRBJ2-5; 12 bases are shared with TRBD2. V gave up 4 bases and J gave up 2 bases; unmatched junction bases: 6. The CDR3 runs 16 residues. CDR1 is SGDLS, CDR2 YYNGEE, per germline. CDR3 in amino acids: CASSPRTSGAQETQYF. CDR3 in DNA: TGTGCCAGCAGCCCTCGGACTAGCGGGGCACAAGAGACCCAGTACTTC.

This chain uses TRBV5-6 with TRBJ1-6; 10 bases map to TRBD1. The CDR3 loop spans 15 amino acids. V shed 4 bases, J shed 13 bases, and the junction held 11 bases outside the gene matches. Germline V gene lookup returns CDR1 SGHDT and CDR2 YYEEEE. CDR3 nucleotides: TGTGCCAGCAGCCTCGGCGGACAGGGGGGGCTCCCCCTCCACTTT. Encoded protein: CASSLGGQGGLPLHF.

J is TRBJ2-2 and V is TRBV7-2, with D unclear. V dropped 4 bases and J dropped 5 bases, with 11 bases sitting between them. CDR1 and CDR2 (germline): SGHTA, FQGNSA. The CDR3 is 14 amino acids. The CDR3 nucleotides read TGTGCCAGCAGCTATCTAACGATGACCGGGGAGCTGTTTTTT. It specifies CASSYLTMTGELFF.